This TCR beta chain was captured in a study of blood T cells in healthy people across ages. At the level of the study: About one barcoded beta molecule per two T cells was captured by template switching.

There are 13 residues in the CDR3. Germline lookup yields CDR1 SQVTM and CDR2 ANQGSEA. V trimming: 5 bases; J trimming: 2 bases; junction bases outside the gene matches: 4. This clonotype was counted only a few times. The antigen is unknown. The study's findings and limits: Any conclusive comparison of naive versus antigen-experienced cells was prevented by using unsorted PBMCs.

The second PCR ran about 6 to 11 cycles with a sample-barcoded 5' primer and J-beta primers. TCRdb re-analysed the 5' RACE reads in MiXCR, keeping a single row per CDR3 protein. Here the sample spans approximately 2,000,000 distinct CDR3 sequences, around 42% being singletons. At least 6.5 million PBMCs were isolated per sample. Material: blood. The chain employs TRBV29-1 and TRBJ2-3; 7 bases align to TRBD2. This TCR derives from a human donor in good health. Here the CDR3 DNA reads TGCAGCGTTCGGCGGGGGAACACAGATACGCAGTATTTT. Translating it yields CSVRRGNTDTQYF.